This paragraph covers one T cell receptor beta chain sequence. The data were obtained in a study of T cell responses to AZD1222 COVID-19 vaccine. Between the trimmed V and J ends, which lost 7 bases and 8 bases, there was a span of 20 bases. The CDR3 has 14 amino acids. Germline CDR1 and CDR2: MDHEN and SYDVKM. Using immunoSEQ multiplex PCR, the repertoire was profiled, and TCRdb retains in-frame clones only, with some absent. This table has over 85,000 clones, about four fifths appearing once. This TCR came from an adult in good health. Source: peripheral blood, taken on day 0 of AZD1222 vaccination. The J gene is TRBJ1-2, the V gene TRBV28; TRBD1 is a possible D gene (6 bases). The CDR3 reads CASTLSGGVKGYTF. CDR3 in DNA: TGTGCCAGCACCCTGAGCGGGGGCGTAAAAGGCTACACCTTC.